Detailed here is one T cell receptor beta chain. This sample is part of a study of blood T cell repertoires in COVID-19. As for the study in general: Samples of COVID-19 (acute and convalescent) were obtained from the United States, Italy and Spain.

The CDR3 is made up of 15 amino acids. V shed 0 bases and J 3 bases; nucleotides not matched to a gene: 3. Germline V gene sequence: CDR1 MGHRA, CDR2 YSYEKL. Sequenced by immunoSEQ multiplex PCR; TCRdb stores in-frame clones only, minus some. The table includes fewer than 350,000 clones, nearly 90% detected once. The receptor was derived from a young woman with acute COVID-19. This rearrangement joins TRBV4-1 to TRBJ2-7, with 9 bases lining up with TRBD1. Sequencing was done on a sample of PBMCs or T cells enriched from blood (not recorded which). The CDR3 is CASSQDLGQGYEQYF. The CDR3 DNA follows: TGCGCCAGCAGCCAAGATCTGGGACAGGGCTACGAGCAGTACTTC.